Below are 27 T cell receptor beta chains sequenced from a single sample in a study of molecular identifiers for immune sequencing clone quantification. TCRdb passed the PCR reads through MiXCR, listing each CDR3 protein once. The sample yields 400,000 to 600,000 distinct CDR3 sequences, around 23% seen once. What was sequenced was naive CD8+ T cells from blood, with Jurkat cell RNA spiked in. Subset specified: FACS-sorted CD8+CD4-CCR7+CD45RA+ naive T cells. These TCRs come from a human donor in good health. Some libraries in this study had Jurkat cell RNA spiked in.

This clonotype showed up many times. J is TRBJ1-2 and V is TRBV14; D not certain. This CDR3 is built from 13 residues. Germline loops: CDR1 SGHDN, CDR2 FVKESK. Trimming removed 8 bases from V and 1 base from J, with 11 bases in between. In nucleotides, the CDR3 is TGTGCCAGCTCCATGCCCAATAACTATGGCTACACCTTC. Translation gives CASSMPNNYGYTF.

Only a few counts were recorded for this clonotype. The gene calls are TRBV5-4 and TRBJ2-1; D is unclear. CDR3 length: 16 residues. CDR1 is SGHNT and CDR2 is YYREEE in the germline V gene (reference sequence). V shed 4 bases and J shed 0 bases, with 14 bases lying between them. CDR3 nucleotide sequence: TGTGCCAGCAGCCCGTACGAACAGAGCTCCTACAATGAGCAGTTCTTC. Amino acid sequence: CASSPYEQSSYNEQFF.

Note on this clonotype: The junction departs from the called germline gene at one end, perhaps through a read error. The chain employs TRBV20-1 and TRBJ2-7, with TRBD2 identical over 10 bases. Germline V gene lookup returns CDR1 DFQATT and CDR2 SNEGSKA (reference sequence). The CDR3 consists of 16 residues. CDR3 loop: CRAGGPSGSPVGAQYF. In DNA form, the CDR3 reads TGCCGTGCCGGAGGGCCTAGCGGGAGCCCAGTTGGCGCGCAGTACTTC.

A remark on this clonotype: This could be a read error, since a much larger clone is one nucleotide away. This chain joins TRBV6-5 and TRBJ1-1; possibly TRBD1 for D (6 bases). The V gene lost 2 bases and the J gene lost 6 bases, with 16 bases spanning the gap. Germline V CDR1 and CDR2: MNHEY, SVGAGI. The length of the CDR3 is 15 residues. The CDR3 DNA is TGTGCCAGCAGTTACGGAGGCAGGGGTTACGCTGAAGCTTTCTTT. Protein: CASSYGGRGYAEAFF.

Points on this clonotype: Possible read error: a much larger clone is one base away. The V call is TRBV7-9, the J call TRBJ2-2, with a possible D match to TRBD1 (6 bases). The CDR3 totals 17 residues. The germline gives CDR1 SEHNR, CDR2 FQNEAQ (reference sequence). V was cut by 4 bases and J by 0 bases, with 15 bases left in between. The CDR3 coding sequence is TGTGCCAGCAGCTGGGGGCGGGTCGCCGCGAACACCGGGGAGCTGTTTTTT. Protein sequence: CASSWGRVAANTGELFF.

In this sample, this clonotype turned up many times. The gene calls are TRBV7-6 and TRBJ1-2; D gene ambiguous. The V gene's germline CDR1 is SGHVS and CDR2 FNYEAQ. Trimming removed 5 bases from V and 4 bases from J, with 17 bases in between. The CDR3 has 15 amino acids. The CDR3 nucleotides read TGTGCCAGCAGCCTACAGTCCGGACTGAGCTATGGCTACACCTTC. It translates to CASSLQSGLSYGYTF.

This clonotype was found a few times. The chain has TRBV9 and TRBJ2-7, with a tentative D call TRBD1 (6 bases). The CDR3 covers 14 residues. Trimming stripped 4 bases from V and 1 base from J, with 12 bases between. Germline V lookup: CDR1 SGDLS, CDR2 YYNGEE. The CDR3 coding sequence is TGTGCCAGCAGCTCCCGGGACAAATCCTACGAGCAGTACTTC. Its translation is CASSSRDKSYEQYF.

The gene calls are TRBV4-1 and TRBJ2-3, with 9 positions matching TRBD2. Germline V gene data show CDR1 as MGHRA and CDR2 as YSYEKL. With V trimmed by 4 bases and J by 2 bases, 7 bases remained unmatched. CDR3 length: 16 residues. CDR3 amino acids: CASSLLAGTPTDTQYF. DNA of the CDR3: TGCGCCAGCAGCCTTCTAGCGGGGACCCCCACAGATACGCAGTATTTT.

This clonotype was seen at least ten times. The V call is TRBV4-3, the J call TRBJ2-5; D is unclear. Germline V CDR1 and CDR2: LGHNA, YSLEER. The CDR3 consists of 14 residues. Trimming left V 0 bases short and J 9 bases short, with 14 bases between. The CDR3 sequence: CASSQDRSPAAQYF. CDR3 DNA: TGCGCCAGCAGCCAAGATCGCAGCCCCGCGGCCCAGTACTTC.

Many counts were recorded for this clonotype. The chain is built from TRBV12-3 or TRBV12-4 and TRBJ2-1; possible D gene TRBD2, 5 bases. The CDR3 totals 18 residues. V lost 3 bases, J lost 4 bases, and 22 bases lay in between. Here the CDR3 DNA reads TGTGCCAGCAGTTTTCCCAAGGTTCGTCCCGGAGGATACAATGAGCAGTTCTTC. Its translation is CASSFPKVRPGGYNEQFF.

At least ten counts were recorded for this clonotype. The chain uses TRBV20-1 and TRBJ2-7, with TRBD2 matching over 9 bases. The CDR3 has 13 residues. Germline-derived CDR1 and CDR2 are DFQATT and SNEGSKA (reference sequence). V was pared by 1 base and J by 4 bases, with 2 bases of the junction left unmatched. The CDR3 DNA follows: TGCAGTGCTAGAGGACTAGCGGAGTACGAGCAGTACTTC. It translates to CSARGLAEYEQYF.

This clonotype was detected many times. The rearrangement uses TRBV9 and TRBJ1-6; maybe TRBD1 (5 bases). Germline V gene lookup returns CDR1 SGDLS and CDR2 YYNGEE. The CDR3 is 14 amino acids. The V end lost 2 bases, the J end lost 8 bases, and 11 bases lay between the germline ends. CDR3 sequence: CASSVGDMDSPLHF. The CDR3 region has the DNA TGTGCCAGCAGCGTGGGGGATATGGATTCACCCCTCCACTTT.

This clonotype came up many times. The chain is built from TRBV2 and TRBJ1-5; no reliable D call. V gave up 8 bases and J gave up 2 bases, with 13 bases separating them. Germline V gives CDR1 SNHLY, CDR2 FYNNEI. The CDR3 runs 14 residues. CDR3 sequence: CASSLSWGNQPQHF. DNA for the CDR3: TGTGCCAGCTCCTTGAGTTGGGGCAATCAGCCCCAGCATTTT.

In its sample, this clonotype was seen a few times. J is TRBJ2-2 and V is TRBV24-1; no definite D call. Germline V CDR1 and CDR2: KGHDR, SFDVKD. With 2 bases removed from V and 5 bases from J, the gap between germline ends came to 8 bases. CDR3 length: 14 amino acids. CDR3 nucleotides: TGTGCCACCAGTGATTCTGGTAGTACCGGGGAGCTGTTTTTT. Its protein is CATSDSGSTGELFF.

This clonotype was seen more than once but under ten times. The V gene is TRBV5-6, the J gene TRBJ2-4; 7 bases align to TRBD2. The V gene's germline CDR1 is SGHDT and CDR2 YYEEEE. The junction had 3 bases not matched to a gene; V was cut back by 5 bases and J by 4 bases. CDR3 length: 13 amino acids. CDR3 nucleotides: TGTGCCAGCAGAGGGACTATGAAAAACATTCAGTACTTC. Translated, it gives CASRGTMKNIQYF.

This sequence joins TRBV12-3 or TRBV12-4 and TRBJ2-7, with 7 bases lining up with TRBD1. Trimming took 5 bases from V and 1 from J; bases not matched to a gene: 14. This CDR3 has 17 amino acids. The CDR3 DNA sequence: TGTGCCAGCAGTACTCATTCCCTAGACAGGGTTTCCTACGAGCAGTACTTC. Its translation is CASSTHSLDRVSYEQYF.

This clonotype was seen ten or more times. The chain couples TRBV18 to TRBJ2-5; D assignment may be TRBD1 or TRBD2 (5 bases each). The CDR3 is 15 amino acids. Trimming cost V 5 bases and J 2 bases, with 15 bases left between them. Germline loops: CDR1 KGHSH, CDR2 LQKENI. The CDR3 here is CASSSRDASQETQYF. The CDR3 DNA is TGTGCCAGCTCATCCCGGGACGCGAGTCAAGAGACCCAGTACTTC.

The chain is built from TRBV4-1 and TRBJ2-2, with no clear D. The V gene's germline CDR1 is MGHRA and CDR2 YSYEKL. CDR3 length: 14 amino acids. V lost 3 bases and J 6 bases, leaving 11 bases between the germline ends. For the CDR3, the DNA is TGCGCCAGCAGCCATCGGACCGGTCCCGGGGAGCTGTTTTTT. Translation gives CASSHRTGPGELFF.

In DNA form, the CDR3 reads TGTGCCAGCAGCCAAGATAGGTTTTTCGAGACCCAGTACTTC. Amino acid sequence: CASSQDRFFETQYF. The chain couples TRBV3-1 to TRBJ2-5; D is unclear. CDR1 and CDR2 (germline): LGHDT, YNNKEL (reference sequence). The CDR3 runs to 14 residues. V was shortened by 0 bases and J by 5 bases, with 10 bases between the two germline ends.

The chain joins TRBV20-1 to TRBJ2-7; 11 nucleotides line up with TRBD1. Looked up from germline, CDR1 is DFQATT and CDR2 is SNEGSKA (reference sequence). The J segment lost 3 bases and the V segment lost 4 bases, leaving 5 bases of the junction unmatched. The CDR3 length is 14 residues. CDR3: CSATRTGGFYEQYF. The CDR3, as DNA: TGCAGTGCTACCCGGACAGGGGGCTTCTACGAGCAGTACTTC.

Worth noting for this clonotype: Given a much more abundant clone one base away, this may be a read error. The conserved final phenylalanine or tryptophan is absent from the CDR3, which likely points to a read error. The chain has TRBV29-1 and TRBJ1-2; D remains ambiguous. There are 11 residues in the CDR3. Germline V CDR1 and CDR2: SQVTM, ANQGSEA. The ends were cut back, 4 bases at V and 8 bases at J, with 11 bases in the middle. CDR3 protein: CSVVDPSGYTS. The CDR3 coding sequence is TGCAGCGTTGTTGATCCGTCGGGCTACACCTCC.

This clonotype was counted ten times or more. The J gene is TRBJ2-7, the V gene TRBV20-1; D gene unclear. Germline lookup yields CDR1 DFQATT and CDR2 SNEGSKA (reference sequence). The CDR3 length is 13 residues. V gave up 3 bases and J gave up 3 bases, with 12 bases separating them. CDR3: CSARPPSVYEQYF. Written as DNA, the CDR3 is TGCAGTGCTAGGCCTCCCTCAGTCTACGAGCAGTACTTC.

Many counts were recorded for this clonotype. CDR3 coding DNA: TGCAGTGCTAGAGGGTCGGGGGCTGAAGCTTTCTTT. Encoded protein: CSARGSGAEAFF. J is TRBJ1-1 and V is TRBV20-1; D might be TRBD1 (5 bases). V was clipped by 1 base and J by 6 bases, with 9 bases between them. The CDR3 extends over 12 amino acids. Germline V gene sequence: CDR1 DFQATT, CDR2 SNEGSKA (reference sequence).

The J gene is TRBJ2-1, the V gene TRBV7-2; no definite D call. This CDR3 has 15 residues. The germline V and J ends were trimmed by 5 bases and 6 bases, with 17 bases remaining between them. The germline gives CDR1 SGHTA, CDR2 FQGNSA. The CDR3 bases are TGTGCCAGCAGCCCCTTCGAGGTAGGCTGCAATGAGCAGTTCTTC. It encodes CASSPFEVGCNEQFF.

This clonotype has ten or more counts. The V and J genes are TRBV7-9 and TRBJ2-7, with TRBD2 matching 9 bases. The CDR3 is made up of 15 amino acids. CDR1 is SEHNR and CDR2 is FQNEAQ in the germline V gene (reference sequence). Trimming cost V 3 bases and J 4 bases; bases outside gene matches: 7. In nucleotides, the CDR3 is TGTGCCAGCAGCTTGACTAGCGGCCCCCAGTACGAGCAGTACTTC. This gives the protein CASSLTSGPQYEQYF.

The chain couples TRBV12-3 or TRBV12-4 to TRBJ2-2; a possible D gene is TRBD1 (6 bases). This CDR3 spans 15 amino acids. The V end was cut by 6 bases, the J end by 5 bases, with 16 bases between. For the CDR3, the DNA is TGTGCCAGCAGCCGTTCAGGGGAACAGACCGGGGAGCTGTTTTTT. It codes for CASSRSGEQTGELFF.

Only a few counts were recorded for this clonotype. The CDR3, as DNA: TGTGCCAGCAGCCCCATAGTCCGCGGGGAGCTGTTTTTT. Translated: CASSPIVRGELFF. The chain employs TRBV3-1 and TRBJ2-2; D uncertain. V shed 4 bases and J shed 7 bases, with 10 bases lying between them. Germline CDR1 is LGHDT and CDR2 is YNNKEL (reference sequence). This CDR3 has 13 amino acids.